This TCR beta chain originates from a study of shared clonotypes between healthy human individuals. As for the study in general: Sampling drew on donors who were two women and a few men aged 18 to 49. The study's findings and limits: Larger estimated richness was generally recorded for naive subsets relative to memory subsets.

Several immunoSEQ plates received, in even portions, the genomic DNA of each subset. Each replicate PCR on the sorted subsets used 200 to 250 ng DNA (around 30,000 T cell genomes). Using immunoSEQ multiplex PCR, the repertoire was profiled, and TCRdb retains in-frame clones only, with some absent. The table includes some 87,000 clones, approximately 63% detected once. This clone showed up just a few times. Its target is unknown. This CDR3 has 15 residues. The trim removed 1 base at V and 4 bases at J, leaving 6 bases unmatched. Germline values: CDR1 SGHDN, CDR2 FVKESK. The specimen sequenced was memory CD8+ T cells sorted from blood. Noted subset: CD45RO+ cells pooled with CCR7-negative TemRA cells. This clonotype originated in a man aged 30 to 39 in good health. V usage is TRBV14 and J usage is TRBJ1-2, with 7 bases lining up with TRBD1. Here the CDR3 DNA reads TGTGCCAGCAGCCAAGGATCCTCAGGGGGCTATGGCTACACCTTC. Its translation: CASSQGSSGGYGYTF.